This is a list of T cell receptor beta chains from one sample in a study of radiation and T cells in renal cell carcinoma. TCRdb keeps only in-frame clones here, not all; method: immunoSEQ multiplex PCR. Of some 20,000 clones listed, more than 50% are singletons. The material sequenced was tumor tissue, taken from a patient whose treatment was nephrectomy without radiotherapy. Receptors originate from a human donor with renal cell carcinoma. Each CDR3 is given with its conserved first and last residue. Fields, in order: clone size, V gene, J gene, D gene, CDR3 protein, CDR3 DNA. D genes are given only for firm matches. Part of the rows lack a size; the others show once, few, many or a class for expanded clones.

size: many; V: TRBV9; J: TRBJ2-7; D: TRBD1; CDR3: CASSLGTGSAEQYF; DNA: TGTGCCAGCAGCCTGGGGACAGGGTCGGCCGAGCAGTACTTC
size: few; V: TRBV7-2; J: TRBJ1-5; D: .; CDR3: CASSLVGAPSNQPQHF; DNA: TGTGCCAGCAGCTTAGTAGGGGCCCCTAGCAATCAGCCCCAGCATTTT
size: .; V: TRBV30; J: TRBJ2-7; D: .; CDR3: CAWSVRGGPGSNEQYF; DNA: TGTGCCTGGAGTGTAAGAGGAGGCCCGGGATCGAACGAGCAGTACTTC
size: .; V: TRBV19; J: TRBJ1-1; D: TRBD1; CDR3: CASRRQGGTEAFF; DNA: TGTGCCAGTAGACGACAGGGAGGCACTGAAGCTTTCTTT
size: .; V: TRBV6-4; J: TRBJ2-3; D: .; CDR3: CASSDSSGTTDTQYF; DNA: TGTGCCAGCAGTGACTCAAGCGGAACCACAGATACGCAGTATTTT
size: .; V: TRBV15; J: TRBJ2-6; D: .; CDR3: CATSRDRRAFRSGANVLTF; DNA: TGTGCCACCAGCAGAGATAGAAGGGCATTCAGATCTGGGGCCAACGTCCTGACTTTC
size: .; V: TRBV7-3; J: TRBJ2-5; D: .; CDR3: CASSRQGRGETQYF; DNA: TGTGCCAGCAGCCGACAGGGGAGGGGAGAGACCCAGTACTTC
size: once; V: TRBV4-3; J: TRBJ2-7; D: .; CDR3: CASSRDIPPNYEQYF; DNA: TGCGCCAGCAGCCGCGACATTCCGCCTAACTACGAGCAGTACTTC
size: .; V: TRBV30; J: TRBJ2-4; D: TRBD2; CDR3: CAWRDYGVDIQYF; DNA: TGTGCCTGGCGGGACTATGGGGTGGACATTCAGTACTTC
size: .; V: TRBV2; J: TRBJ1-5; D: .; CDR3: CASSGDNSNQPQHF; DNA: TGTGCCAGCAGTGGGGATAACAGCAATCAGCCCCAGCATTTT
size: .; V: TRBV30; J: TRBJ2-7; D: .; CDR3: CAWSRGDTGSGEQYF; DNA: TGTGCCTGGAGTCGGGGGGACACTGGGTCGGGTGAGCAGTACTTC
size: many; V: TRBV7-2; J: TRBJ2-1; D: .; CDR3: CASSLVAGSPEQFF; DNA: TGTGCCAGCAGCTTAGTGGCGGGGAGCCCTGAGCAGTTCTTC
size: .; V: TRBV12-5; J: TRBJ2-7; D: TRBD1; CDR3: CASGSPPGTVSYEQYF; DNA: TGTGCTAGTGGTTCCCCCCCCGGGACAGTCTCTTACGAGCAGTACTTC
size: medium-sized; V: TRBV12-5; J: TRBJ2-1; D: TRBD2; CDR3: CASGSGLATYNEQFF; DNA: TGTGCTAGTGGTTCAGGACTAGCCACCTACAATGAGCAGTTCTTC
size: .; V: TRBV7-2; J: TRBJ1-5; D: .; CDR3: CASSYLDQPQHF; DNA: TGTGCCAGCAGCTACTTAGATCAGCCCCAGCATTTT
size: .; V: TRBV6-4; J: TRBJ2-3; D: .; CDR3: CASSEDSTDTQYF; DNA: TGTGCCAGCAGCGAAGACAGCACAGATACGCAGTATTTT
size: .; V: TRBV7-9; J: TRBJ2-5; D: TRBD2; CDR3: CASSSGMASGPQETQYF; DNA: TGTGCCAGCAGCTCCGGGATGGCTAGCGGGCCTCAAGAGACCCAGTACTTC
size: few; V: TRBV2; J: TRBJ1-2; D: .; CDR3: CASSEEVSYGYTF; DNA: TGTGCCAGCAGTGAAGAGGTTTCTTATGGCTACACCTTC
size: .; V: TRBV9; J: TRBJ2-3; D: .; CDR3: CASSVREGVFTDTQYF; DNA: TGTGCCAGCAGCGTAAGAGAGGGGGTATTCACAGATACGCAGTATTTT
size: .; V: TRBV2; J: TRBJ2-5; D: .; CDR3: CASSEAGLAGEETQYF; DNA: TGTGCCAGCAGTGAAGCGGGGCTAGCAGGGGAAGAGACCCAGTACTTC
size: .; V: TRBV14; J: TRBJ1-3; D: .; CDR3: CASSLRDRSSGNTIYF; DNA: TGTGCCAGCAGCCTCCGGGACCGGAGCTCTGGAAACACCATATATTTT
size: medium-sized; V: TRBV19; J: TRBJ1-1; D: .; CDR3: CASSIRTGQNTEAFF; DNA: TGTGCCAGTAGTATTCGTACTGGACAGAACACTGAAGCTTTCTTT
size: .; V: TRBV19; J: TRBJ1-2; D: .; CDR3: CASRTWLMDGYTF; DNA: TGTGCCAGTAGGACCTGGTTGATGGATGGCTACACCTTC
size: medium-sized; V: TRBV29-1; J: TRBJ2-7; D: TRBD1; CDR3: CSVPGQGTYEQYF; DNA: TGCAGCGTCCCTGGACAGGGGACCTACGAGCAGTACTTC
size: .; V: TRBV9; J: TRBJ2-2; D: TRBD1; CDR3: CASSVTPGTGAGDTGELFF; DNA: TGTGCCAGCAGCGTGACTCCCGGGACAGGGGCGGGAGATACCGGGGAGCTGTTTTTT
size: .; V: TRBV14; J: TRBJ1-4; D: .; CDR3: CASSQSLASALFF; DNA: TGTGCCAGCAGCCAATCCTTGGCCAGTGCACTGTTTTTT
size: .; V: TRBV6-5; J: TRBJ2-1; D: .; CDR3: CASSWRQANEQFF; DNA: TGTGCCAGCAGTTGGCGACAGGCCAATGAGCAGTTCTTC
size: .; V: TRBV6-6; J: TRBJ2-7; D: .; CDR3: CASSYSAYF; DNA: TGTGCCAGCAGTTACTCCGCCTACTTC
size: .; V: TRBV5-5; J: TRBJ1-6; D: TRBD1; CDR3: CASRSGQGMGSPLHF; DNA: TGTGCCAGCAGGAGTGGACAGGGGATGGGTTCACCCCTCCACTTT
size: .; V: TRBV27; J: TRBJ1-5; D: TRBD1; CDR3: CASWTGTGNQPQHF; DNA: TGTGCCAGCTGGACTGGGACAGGAAATCAGCCCCAGCATTTT